The table lists the clone carrying this T cell receptor beta chain with a count of one. Its antigen is unidentified. Repertoires were generated with immunoSEQ multiplex PCR, while TCRdb's copy carries only in-frame clones and drops some. The profile shows 120,000 to 150,000 clones, more than 75% of them singletons. This sample was taken from a study of T cell responses to AZD1222 COVID-19 vaccine. The CDR3 sequence is 12 residues long. V lost 3 bases, J lost 9 bases, and 9 bases lay in between. Germline V gene sequence: CDR1 MNHEY, CDR2 SMNVEV (reference sequence). The study, taken as a whole, reports: Targeting of unmutated variant regions was reportedly seen in nearly half of spike-specific TCRs. No repertoire was sampled before or during the peak T cell response, only after it.

Here the sequenced sample was peripheral blood, taken on day 0 of AZD1222 vaccination. The clonotype originates from an adult in good health. V gene TRBV27 combines with J gene TRBJ2-1, with D tentatively TRBD2 (6 bases). CDR3: CASSFGTVEQFF. The CDR3 nucleotides read TGTGCCAGCAGTTTTGGGACTGTTGAGCAGTTCTTC.